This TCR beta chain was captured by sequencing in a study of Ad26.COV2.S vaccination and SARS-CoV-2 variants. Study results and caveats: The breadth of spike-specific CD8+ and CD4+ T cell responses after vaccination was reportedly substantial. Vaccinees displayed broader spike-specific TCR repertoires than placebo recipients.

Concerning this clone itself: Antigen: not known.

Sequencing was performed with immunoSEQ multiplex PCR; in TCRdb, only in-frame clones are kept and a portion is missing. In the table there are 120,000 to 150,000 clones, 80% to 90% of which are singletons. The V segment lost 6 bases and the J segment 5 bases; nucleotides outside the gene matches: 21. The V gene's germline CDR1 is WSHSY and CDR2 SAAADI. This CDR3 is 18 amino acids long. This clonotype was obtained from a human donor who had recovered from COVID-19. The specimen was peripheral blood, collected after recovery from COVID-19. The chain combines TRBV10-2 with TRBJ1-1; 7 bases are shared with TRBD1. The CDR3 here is CASRSQSGTDKKTTEAFF. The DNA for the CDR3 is TGCGCCAGCAGATCCCAATCCGGGACAGATAAGAAAACTACTGAAGCTTTCTTT.